Listed below are T cell receptor beta chains from one sample, sequenced in a study of blood T cells in healthy people across ages. TCRdb reprocessed the 5' RACE reads via MiXCR and lists one record per CDR3 protein. The sample yields hundreds of thousands of distinct CDR3 sequences, about 25% seen once. These same records also appear under a second study, on T cells of mothers and their children.

The sequenced sample consisted of blood. Receptors were obtained from a boy aged 10-17 years in good health. CDR3s include the opening cysteine and the closing phenylalanine or tryptophan. Each record gives: J gene, CDR3 length, D gene, clone size, V gene, CDR3 protein, CDR3 DNA. A D gene is named only where the DNA matches it firmly. Rows may omit the clone size; those that give it use once, few, many or a size class.

J gene: TRBJ2-1
CDR3 length: 14
D gene: NA
clone size: few
V gene: TRBV29-1
CDR3 protein: CSVEAASSYNEQFF
CDR3 DNA: TGCAGCGTTGAGGCAGCATCCTCCTACAATGAGCAGTTCTTC

J gene: TRBJ2-1
CDR3 length: 14
D gene: TRBD2
clone size: few
V gene: TRBV6-1
CDR3 protein: CASSFGLAELEQFF
CDR3 DNA: TGTGCCAGCAGTTTCGGACTAGCGGAACTTGAGCAGTTCTTC

J gene: TRBJ1-4
CDR3 length: 14
D gene: TRBD1
clone size: NA
V gene: TRBV2
CDR3 protein: CASGVSGGHEKLFF
CDR3 DNA: TGTGCCAGCGGCGTGTCAGGGGGACATGAAAAACTGTTTTTT

J gene: TRBJ2-7
CDR3 length: 14
D gene: TRBD2
clone size: NA
V gene: TRBV5-1
CDR3 protein: CASSHGTSGIEQYF
CDR3 DNA: TGCGCCAGCAGCCACGGGACTAGCGGGATCGAGCAGTACTTC

J gene: TRBJ1-2
CDR3 length: 13
D gene: NA
clone size: few
V gene: TRBV20-1
CDR3 protein: CSASDTRNYGYTF
CDR3 DNA: TGCAGTGCTAGCGATACAAGGAACTATGGCTACACCTTC

J gene: TRBJ2-1
CDR3 length: 14
D gene: TRBD1
clone size: few
V gene: TRBV29-1
CDR3 protein: CSVVTGNLNNEQFF
CDR3 DNA: TGCAGCGTCGTGACAGGGAATCTTAACAATGAGCAGTTCTTC

J gene: TRBJ1-2
CDR3 length: 14
D gene: NA
clone size: NA
V gene: TRBV2
CDR3 protein: CASSESRTALGYTF
CDR3 DNA: TGTGCCAGCAGTGAATCCCGGACAGCCCTTGGCTACACCTTC

J gene: TRBJ2-4
CDR3 length: 14
D gene: NA
clone size: few
V gene: TRBV2
CDR3 protein: CAKKGGETKNIQYF
CDR3 DNA: TGTGCCAAAAAGGGGGGAGAGACCAAAAACATTCAGTACTTC

J gene: TRBJ1-2
CDR3 length: 17
D gene: TRBD1
clone size: NA
V gene: TRBV5-1
CDR3 protein: CASSPSGTAINVYGYTF
CDR3 DNA: TGCGCCAGCAGCCCGTCCGGGACAGCTATCAACGTCTATGGCTACACCTTC

J gene: TRBJ1-1
CDR3 length: 14
D gene: NA
clone size: NA
V gene: TRBV6-5
CDR3 protein: CASSYSGGVTEAFF
CDR3 DNA: TGTGCCAGCAGTTACTCGGGGGGCGTAACTGAAGCTTTCTTT

J gene: TRBJ2-1
CDR3 length: 15
D gene: NA
clone size: NA
V gene: TRBV5-8
CDR3 protein: CASSLVFQRRNEQFF
CDR3 DNA: TGTGCCAGCAGCTTGGTTTTCCAAAGAAGGAATGAGCAGTTCTTC

J gene: TRBJ2-4
CDR3 length: 15
D gene: NA
clone size: few
V gene: TRBV20-1
CDR3 protein: CSARDPGMGKGIQYF
CDR3 DNA: TGCAGTGCTAGAGACCCAGGGATGGGTAAGGGCATTCAGTACTTC

J gene: TRBJ1-4
CDR3 length: 15
D gene: NA
clone size: few
V gene: TRBV3-1
CDR3 protein: CASSLGTGPVEKLFF
CDR3 DNA: TGTGCCAGCAGCCTCGGGACCGGGCCGGTTGAAAAACTGTTTTTT

J gene: TRBJ2-1
CDR3 length: 14
D gene: TRBD2
clone size: few
V gene: TRBV13
CDR3 protein: CASSPTTSAREQFF
CDR3 DNA: TGTGCCAGCAGCCCAACTACTAGCGCCCGCGAGCAGTTCTTC

J gene: TRBJ1-4
CDR3 length: 18
D gene: NA
clone size: few
V gene: TRBV20-1
CDR3 protein: CSATSFAGRRTTNEKLFF
CDR3 DNA: TGCAGTGCTACCTCCTTTGCGGGGAGGCGCACAACTAATGAAAAACTGTTTTTT

J gene: TRBJ2-1
CDR3 length: 14
D gene: TRBD2
clone size: few
V gene: TRBV20-1
CDR3 protein: CSASLSGRGWEQFF
CDR3 DNA: TGCAGTGCTAGTCTTAGCGGGAGGGGTTGGGAGCAGTTCTTC

J gene: TRBJ2-4
CDR3 length: 20
D gene: NA
clone size: NA
V gene: TRBV5-1
CDR3 protein: CASSPRHVSPTYRAKNIQYF
CDR3 DNA: TGCGCCAGCAGCCCCCGTCATGTTTCGCCCACTTATAGGGCCAAAAACATTCAGTACTTC

J gene: TRBJ2-7
CDR3 length: 16
D gene: TRBD2
clone size: many
V gene: TRBV28
CDR3 protein: CASSLGPGGSVYEQYF
CDR3 DNA: TGTGCCAGCAGTTTAGGCCCCGGGGGGAGCGTCTACGAGCAGTACTTC

J gene: TRBJ2-4
CDR3 length: 16
D gene: NA
clone size: few
V gene: TRBV6-2/TRBV6-3
CDR3 protein: CASSGGARRGKNIQYF
CDR3 DNA: TGTGCCAGCAGTGGCGGGGCCCGTCGGGGCAAAAACATTCAGTACTTC